This TCR beta chain stems from a study of T-cell memory formation after mild COVID-19. Study-wide findings and caveats: Memory from before infection featured some responding clones, which suggests cross-reactive memory joined.

As regards this clonotype: As yet, its antigen is unknown.

Researchers used 5'RACE with constant-segment primers to make TCR alpha and TCR beta cDNA libraries that carry sample barcodes and UMIs. TCRdb fed the 5' RACE reads into MiXCR, producing one record per CDR3 protein. The data show tens of thousands of distinct CDR3 sequences, with around 16% seen just once and approximately 40% held by the top ten. The sequenced sample was PBMCs or a T cell subset sorted from them (not recorded which). This receptor was obtained from a man younger than 35 who had mild COVID-19 (a few samples of this study predate the infection). Cell type and time point are not known.

The CDR3: CASRPGLAGISDTQYF. The DNA for the CDR3 is TGTGCCAGCAGACCGGGACTAGCGGGGATCTCAGATACGCAGTATTTT. The chain employs TRBV7-6 and TRBJ2-3, with TRBD2 matching 13 bases. The trim removed 6 bases at V and 4 bases at J, leaving 7 bases unmatched. The CDR3 runs 16 residues. Germline V gene lookup returns CDR1 SGHVS and CDR2 FNYEAQ. Filled out from reference TRBV7-6 and TRBJ2-3, the complete variable domain reads GAGVSQSPRYKVTKRGQDVALRCDPISGHVSLYWYRQALGQGPEFLTYFNYEAQQDKSGLPNDRFSAERPEGSISTLTIQRTEQRDSAMYRCASRPGLAGISDTQYFGPGTRLTVL.